The 22 T cell receptor beta chains below come from one sample, sequenced in a study of cytomegalovirus exposure and HLA in healthy donors. The PCR used 60 Vbeta and 13 Jbeta primers. Assay used: immunoSEQ multiplex PCR; TCRdb lists only in-frame clones, some missing. This sample has about 55,000 clones, with roughly 80% found just once. Material: PBMCs. These receptors were taken from a man younger than 45 in good health and CMV-seronegative.

The V call is TRBV6-1, the J call TRBJ1-1; D is unclear. The germline V gene has CDR1 MNHNS and CDR2 SASEGT. The germline V and J ends were trimmed by 6 bases and 1 base, with 12 bases remaining between them. The CDR3 is 14 residues long. The CDR3 protein is CASRREERNTEAFF. The CDR3 DNA sequence: TGTGCCAGCAGACGGGAGGAGAGGAACACTGAAGCTTTCTTT.

J is TRBJ1-4 and V is TRBV4-2, with a weak D call TRBD1 (5 bases). V was pared by 0 bases and J by 2 bases, with 10 bases between. CDR1 and CDR2 (germline): LGHNA, YNFKEQ. The CDR3 covers 16 residues. Here the CDR3 reads CASSQEVQGTNEKLFF. Written as DNA, the CDR3 is TGTGCCAGCAGCCAAGAGGTCCAGGGCACTAATGAAAAACTGTTTTTT.

The CDR3 bases are TGTGCCAGCAGCCAGGGGGCGCCGGGTGAAAAACTGTTTTTT. Its translation is CASSQGAPGEKLFF. The J gene is TRBJ1-4, the V gene TRBV27, with 8 bases fitting TRBD1. The CDR3 covers 14 residues. The germline V gene encodes CDR1 MNHEY and CDR2 SMNVEV (reference sequence). After removal of 6 bases from V and 7 bases from J, the junction contained 7 bases not matched to a gene.

The CDR3 DNA is TGCAGCGTTGAAGATCAAGGGACTAGATCCCCCAATGAGCAGTTCTTC. Translation gives CSVEDQGTRSPNEQFF. V usage is TRBV29-1 and J usage is TRBJ2-1; 8 bases map to TRBD2. The germline V gene has CDR1 SQVTM and CDR2 ANQGSEA. The CDR3 length is 16 residues. Trimming cost V 0 bases and J 6 bases; bases outside gene matches: 10.

The gene calls are TRBV28 and TRBJ2-5; tentatively, D is TRBD2 (6 bases). This CDR3 has 14 amino acids. Looked up from germline, CDR1 is MDHEN and CDR2 is SYDVKM. V dropped 2 bases and J dropped 6 bases, with 13 bases sitting between them. This CDR3 reads CASSLGGAGKTQYF. CDR3 sequence (DNA): TGTGCCAGCAGTTTAGGAGGGGCCGGAAAGACCCAGTACTTC. Combining the CDR3 with reference TRBV28 and TRBJ2-5 gives the whole variable domain DVKVTQSSRYLVKRTGEKVFLECVQDMDHENMFWYRQDPGLGLRLIYFSYDVKMKEKGDIPEGYSVSREKKERFSLILESASTNQTSMYLCASSLGGAGKTQYFGPGTRLLVL.

The chain joins TRBV15 to TRBJ2-2; maybe TRBD1 (5 bases). The V end was cut by 0 bases, the J end by 3 bases, with 8 bases between. The CDR3 spans 15 residues. Germline V gene lookup returns CDR1 LNHNV and CDR2 YYDKDF (reference sequence). In DNA, the CDR3 is TGTGCCACCAGCAGAGATCCGACAGACACCGGGGAGCTGTTTTTT. Its protein is CATSRDPTDTGELFF.

This clone was recorded once. The chain combines TRBV30 with TRBJ1-1; D unclear. The CDR3 runs to 12 residues. Trimming stripped 2 bases from V and 12 bases from J, with 16 bases between. Germline CDR1 is GTSNPN and CDR2 is SVGIG (reference sequence). This CDR3 reads CAWSSLGETTFF. CDR3 coding DNA: TGTGCCTGGAGTTCGTTGGGTGAAACTACTTTCTTT.

The V and J genes are TRBV7-9 and TRBJ2-7, with unresolved D. CDR1 and CDR2 from the germline V gene are SEHNR and FQNEAQ (reference sequence). This CDR3 comprises 12 residues. The V and J ends lost 3 bases and 1 base respectively, with 4 bases between them. The CDR3: CASSFLSYEQYF. The CDR3 nucleotides are TGTGCCAGCAGCTTCTTATCCTACGAGCAGTACTTC.

The CDR3 protein is CASSPGGSAYEQYF. CDR3 in DNA: TGTGCCAGCAGCCCAGGGGGCTCAGCCTACGAGCAGTACTTC. The gene calls are TRBV5-4 and TRBJ2-7; 8 nucleotides agree with TRBD1. Germline V gene lookup returns CDR1 SGHNT and CDR2 YYREEE (reference sequence). The CDR3 has 14 residues. With V trimmed by 4 bases and J by 2 bases, 5 bases remained unmatched.

The CDR3 DNA sequence: TGTGCCAGCAGCCTCCAACCCGAGGTTTCTGGAAACACCATATATTTT. Translating it yields CASSLQPEVSGNTIYF. V gene TRBV11-2 combines with J gene TRBJ1-3; D is undetermined. V lost 5 bases and J lost 1, with 15 bases in between. Germline V gives CDR1 SGHAT, CDR2 FQNNGV. The CDR3 is 16 residues long.

CDR3 loop: CASRAGNSPLHF. The CDR3 nucleotides are TGTGCCAGCAGGGCAGGGAATTCACCCCTCCACTTT. J is TRBJ1-6 and V is TRBV6-5; tentatively, D is TRBD1 (5 bases). CDR3 size: 12 residues. Germline CDR1 MNHEY, CDR2 SVGAGI. The ends were cut back, 6 bases at V and 7 bases at J, with 7 bases in the middle.

The chain links TRBV13 to TRBJ2-5; 9 nucleotides agree with TRBD2. V gave up 5 bases and J gave up 11 bases; unmatched junction bases: 6. CDR1 and CDR2 from the germline V gene are PRHDT and FYEKMQ (reference sequence). CDR3 length: 12 residues. Here the CDR3 reads CASSPMRGGQYF. As DNA, the CDR3 is TGTGCCAGCAGCCCCATGCGGGGGGGGCAGTACTTC.

The chain joins TRBV5-1 to TRBJ2-7, with 9 bases identical to TRBD2. In germline, CDR1 is SGHRS, CDR2 YFSETQ. This CDR3 comprises 15 residues. The trim removed 1 base at V and 6 bases at J, leaving 8 bases unmatched. The CDR3 loop reads CASSLIERGVGEQYF. CDR3 nucleotides: TGCGCCAGCAGCTTGATCGAGCGGGGGGTTGGCGAGCAGTACTTC.

The rearrangement joins TRBV5-6 to TRBJ2-1; D is ambiguous. Trimming cost V 4 bases and J 0 bases, with 8 bases left between them. The CDR3 length is 14 residues. Germline loops: CDR1 SGHDT, CDR2 YYEEEE. The CDR3 reads CASSRSISYNEQFF. The CDR3 bases are TGTGCCAGCAGCCGAAGCATCTCCTACAATGAGCAGTTCTTC.

This clone appeared a few times. This CDR3 reads CASSPGQGAHEQFF. The DNA for the CDR3 is TGCGCCAGCAGCCCCGGACAGGGGGCTCATGAGCAGTTCTTC. The chain carries TRBV4-3 and TRBJ2-1; TRBD1 aligns across 11 bases. V was clipped by 4 bases and J by 8 bases; unmatched bases: 4. This CDR3 region has 14 residues. Germline CDR1 is LGHNA and CDR2 is YSLEER.

This clone appeared a single time. The chain uses TRBV6-5 and TRBJ2-1; no definite D call. Trimming stripped 1 base from V and 10 bases from J, with 5 bases between. CDR1 is MNHEY, CDR2 SVGAGI, per germline. The CDR3 length is 11 residues. CDR3 bases: TGTGCCAGCAGTTACTTGGGCGAGCAGTTCTTC. Its translation is CASSYLGEQFF.

This clone was observed a few times. The chain joins TRBV9 to TRBJ2-2, with TRBD2 matching 15 bases. Per germline, CDR1 SGDLS and CDR2 YYNGEE. The CDR3 is 20 residues long. After removal of 2 bases from V and 6 bases from J, the junction contained 14 bases not matched to a gene. The CDR3 reads CASSVRPTGLAGGSSGELFF. The CDR3 region has the DNA TGTGCCAGCAGCGTTCGACCTACCGGACTAGCGGGGGGGTCATCCGGGGAGCTGTTTTTT. Drawing the rest from reference TRBV9 and TRBJ2-2, the complete variable domain is DSGVTQTPKHLITATGQRVTLRCSPRSGDLSVYWYQQSLDQGLQFLIQYYNGEERAKGNILERFSAQQFPDLHSELNLSSLELGDSALYFCASSVRPTGLAGGSSGELFFGEGSRLTVL.

The CDR3 protein is CAISERGNTEAFF. The CDR3 DNA is TGTGCCATCAGTGAGCGGGGAAACACTGAAGCTTTCTTT. The chain has TRBV10-3 and TRBJ1-1, with D unclear. This CDR3 comprises 13 residues. V dropped 2 bases and J dropped 2 bases, with 6 bases sitting between them. Germline CDR1 is ENHRY and CDR2 is SYGVKD.

This chain connects TRBV7-9 to TRBJ2-2, with D perhaps matching TRBD2 (5 bases). The CDR3 runs 14 residues. Germline values: CDR1 SEHNR, CDR2 FQNEAQ (reference sequence). V lost 7 bases and J 7 bases, leaving 16 bases between the germline ends. The CDR3 coding sequence is TGTGCCAGCACGAAAATGGGGAGTGGCGGGGAGCTGTTTTTT. Translating it yields CASTKMGSGGELFF.

This rearrangement joins TRBV6-1 to TRBJ1-5; D is ambiguous. V lost 4 bases and J 0 bases, leaving 13 bases between the germline ends. The CDR3 has 16 residues. Germline values: CDR1 MNHNS, CDR2 SASEGT. The CDR3 loop reads CASSALASYSNQPQHF. DNA of the CDR3: TGTGCCAGCAGTGCTTTAGCCTCGTATAGCAATCAGCCCCAGCATTTT.

The V call is TRBV10-2, the J call TRBJ1-2; 9 bases are shared with TRBD1. This CDR3 is built from 18 residues. Germline CDR1 reads WSHSY; CDR2 reads SAAADI. V gave up 0 bases and J gave up 6 bases; unmatched junction bases: 14. The CDR3 here is CASSESRRALGDRDGYTF. The CDR3 DNA follows: TGCGCCAGCAGTGAGTCTCGTAGGGCATTAGGGGACAGGGATGGCTACACCTTC.

The rearrangement uses TRBV15 and TRBJ2-5; 10 positions match TRBD1. The J call is in doubt because the DNA end fits TRBJ2-7 better. This CDR3 has 15 residues. In germline, CDR1 is LNHNV, CDR2 YYDKDF (reference sequence). The CDR3 DNA reads as TGTGCCACCAGCACCCCCGGGACAGGGGCCTACGAGCAGTACTTC. As protein: CATSTPGTGAYEQYF.